Detailed here is one T cell receptor (beta chain). This record comes from a study of blood T cell repertoires in COVID-19. Original handling: Reference gene primer amplification gave nucleated cell count estimates. Here immunoSEQ multiplex PCR was the method, and the copy in TCRdb shows in-frame clones only, minus some. For V, J and clone size, that table is used; D and trimming come from the DNA. This sample has 200,000 to 300,000 clones; about 87% occur once, and the top ten carry around 9.1%. This receptor was taken from a human donor in a cohort sampled during active COVID-19. Specimen: peripheral blood.

The CDR3 nucleotides are TGTGCCAGCAGCTTAGGGACAGGGTGGGGAACCGGGGAGCTGTTTTTT. This sequence encodes CASSLGTGWGTGELFF. The rearrangement links TRBV11-2 to TRBJ2-2; TRBD1 matches at 8 bases. V gave up 1 base and J gave up 5 bases; unmatched junction bases: 6. CDR1 is SGHAT and CDR2 is FQNNGV in the germline V gene. This CDR3 is 16 amino acids long.